This T cell receptor (beta chain) was recovered during a study of shared clonotypes between healthy human individuals. Assay runs were performed at deep level. TCRdb's table, derived via immunoSEQ multiplex PCR, lists solely in-frame clones and lacks some. The sample consists of a few hundred thousand clones, more than 95% of them appearing once. V gave up 6 bases and J gave up 5 bases; unmatched junction bases: 9. The CDR3 is 14 residues long. Germline V gene sequence: CDR1 SEHNR, CDR2 FQNEAQ (reference sequence). Sequencing was carried out using naive CD4+ T cells sorted from blood. Documented subset: CD45RA+ positively selected. This receptor was obtained from a woman younger than 45 in good health. The chain recombines TRBV7-9 with TRBJ1-1; 7 bases line up with TRBD1. The CDR3 region is CASRGDREVTEAFF. As DNA, the CDR3 is TGTGCCAGCAGAGGAGACAGGGAAGTAACTGAAGCTTTCTTT.